The sequence of this T cell receptor (beta chain) was determined in a study of CD8 T cells in ankylosing spondylitis. Study-wide results and limits: Disease-linked clones bore a CD8+ phenotype, appearing relatively rarely in peripheral blood. From matched ankylosing spondylitis synovial fluid, disease-linked clones were reportedly recovered at significantly enriched levels. Blood from ankylosing spondylitis patients appeared to carry a characteristic roughly 8-variant TCR beta motif.

This CDR3 is built from 13 residues. Per germline, CDR1 SGHDT and CDR2 YYEEEE. Trimming stripped 7 bases from V and 12 bases from J, with 21 bases between. As the method for making TCR beta libraries, quantitative 5'-RACE with molecular barcodes was used. TCRdb recomputed calls from the 5' RACE reads with MiXCR, one row per CDR3 protein. Counted here are around 300,000 distinct CDR3 sequences, about 9.9% occurring once; the ten biggest clones make up roughly 9.1%. As to this clonotype: No antigen is known for it. The CDR3 does not close with the conserved phenylalanine or tryptophan, likely indicating a read error.

Sequencing was carried out using blood, either unsorted or a sorted T cell fraction (not recorded which). The chain employs TRBV5-6 and TRBJ2-3; possible D gene TRBD1, 6 bases. This TCR derives from a female donor with ankylosing spondylitis or in good health (not recorded which). For the CDR3, the DNA is TGTGCCAGCTACAGGGTTCCGGGTGTTACCCAGTATTCT. Protein: CASYRVPGVTQYS.